The rows below give T cell receptor beta chains drawn from one sample of a study of beta chain features in type 1 diabetes. Here immunoSEQ multiplex PCR was the method, and the copy in TCRdb shows in-frame clones only, minus some. The sample records approximately 170,000 clones, just over 9% being singletons. What was sequenced was central memory CD4+ T cells from blood. Source of these receptors: a woman aged 18-29 years in good health. CDR3s include the opening cysteine and the closing phenylalanine or tryptophan. D genes are given only for firm matches. Size is stated for part of the rows, as once, few or many counts, or as a class when the clone is expanded.

clone_size: few; j_call: TRBJ2-2; d_call: -; v_call: TRBV9; cdr3_length: 14; cdr3_aa: CASERDTFTGELFF; cdr3_nt: TGTGCCAGCGAGAGGGACACCTTCACCGGGGAGCTGTTTTTT
clone_size: few; j_call: TRBJ2-3; d_call: TRBD2; v_call: TRBV18; cdr3_length: 14; cdr3_aa: CASSTGLAGDTQYF; cdr3_nt: TGTGCCAGCTCTACAGGACTAGCGGGAGATACGCAGTATTTT
clone_size: few; j_call: TRBJ2-3; d_call: -; v_call: TRBV7-2; cdr3_length: 17; cdr3_aa: CASSLSNGGTSTDTQYF; cdr3_nt: TGTGCCAGCAGCTTATCTAACGGGGGGACAAGCACAGATACGCAGTATTTT
clone_size: few; j_call: TRBJ2-7; d_call: TRBD1; v_call: TRBV6-6; cdr3_length: 16; cdr3_aa: CASSPSGQGTYYEQYF; cdr3_nt: TGTGCCAGCAGTCCTTCAGGACAGGGGACTTACTACGAGCAGTACTTC
clone_size: few; j_call: TRBJ2-1; d_call: TRBD1; v_call: TRBV15; cdr3_length: 14; cdr3_aa: CATSTLQGADEQFF; cdr3_nt: TGTGCCACCAGCACTCTTCAGGGGGCGGATGAGCAGTTCTTC
clone_size: -; j_call: TRBJ2-3; d_call: -; v_call: TRBV5-6; cdr3_length: 13; cdr3_aa: CASSLAPLGTQYF; cdr3_nt: TGTGCCAGCAGCTTAGCCCCTCTAGGTACGCAGTATTTT
clone_size: -; j_call: TRBJ1-2; d_call: TRBD1; v_call: TRBV5-1; cdr3_length: 16; cdr3_aa: CASSVTGTGALWGYTF; cdr3_nt: TGCGCCAGCAGCGTGACCGGGACAGGAGCCCTATGGGGCTACACCTTC
clone_size: -; j_call: TRBJ2-2; d_call: TRBD2; v_call: TRBV5-6; cdr3_length: 16; cdr3_aa: CASSLDTSGYTGELFF; cdr3_nt: TGTGCCAGCAGCTTGGATACTAGCGGCTACACCGGGGAGCTGTTTTTT
clone_size: -; j_call: TRBJ1-1; d_call: -; v_call: TRBV11-1; cdr3_length: 13; cdr3_aa: CASSFNRAGEAFF; cdr3_nt: TGTGCCAGCAGCTTCAACAGGGCCGGTGAAGCTTTCTTT
clone_size: -; j_call: TRBJ2-5; d_call: -; v_call: TRBV25-1; cdr3_length: 13; cdr3_aa: CASSDPDIVAQYF; cdr3_nt: TGTGCCAGCAGTGATCCCGACATTGTGGCCCAGTACTTC
clone_size: -; j_call: TRBJ2-2; d_call: TRBD1; v_call: TRBV5-1; cdr3_length: 15; cdr3_aa: CASSLDRAHTGELFF; cdr3_nt: TGCGCCAGCAGTCTGGACAGGGCCCACACCGGGGAGCTGTTTTTT
clone_size: few; j_call: TRBJ2-7; d_call: TRBD2; v_call: TRBV5-1; cdr3_length: 14; cdr3_aa: CASTHLAGVVEQYF; cdr3_nt: TGCGCCAGCACTCATCTGGCGGGAGTTGTCGAGCAGTACTTC
clone_size: -; j_call: TRBJ1-5; d_call: TRBD1; v_call: TRBV7-2; cdr3_length: 13; cdr3_aa: CASSSRGDQPQHF; cdr3_nt: TGTGCCAGCAGCTCCAGGGGGGATCAGCCCCAGCATTTT
clone_size: few; j_call: TRBJ2-7; d_call: -; v_call: TRBV2; cdr3_length: 12; cdr3_aa: CASSERGYEQYF; cdr3_nt: TGTGCCAGCAGTGAAAGGGGTTACGAGCAGTACTTC
clone_size: -; j_call: TRBJ2-7; d_call: TRBD1; v_call: TRBV5-1; cdr3_length: 14; cdr3_aa: CASSLDPGGYEQYF; cdr3_nt: TGCGCCAGCAGCTTGGACCCAGGGGGCTACGAGCAGTACTTC
clone_size: few; j_call: TRBJ1-1; d_call: -; v_call: TRBV18; cdr3_length: 15; cdr3_aa: CASSPPAGVNTEAFF; cdr3_nt: TGTGCCAGCTCACCACCGGCAGGTGTGAACACTGAAGCTTTCTTT
clone_size: few; j_call: TRBJ2-5; d_call: TRBD2; v_call: TRBV10-3; cdr3_length: 13; cdr3_aa: CAIARGGQETQYF; cdr3_nt: TGTGCCATCGCCCGGGGGGGACAAGAGACCCAGTACTTC
clone_size: -; j_call: TRBJ1-5; d_call: TRBD1; v_call: TRBV6-5; cdr3_length: 16; cdr3_aa: CASSYAGTGGSQPQHF; cdr3_nt: TGTGCCAGCAGTTACGCCGGGACAGGGGGCTCTCAGCCCCAGCATTTT
clone_size: few; j_call: TRBJ2-1; d_call: -; v_call: TRBV9; cdr3_length: 13; cdr3_aa: CASSLLQDNEQFF; cdr3_nt: TGTGCCAGCAGCTTATTGCAGGACAATGAGCAGTTCTTC
clone_size: many; j_call: TRBJ2-3; d_call: TRBD2; v_call: TRBV14; cdr3_length: 19; cdr3_aa: CASSQGLAVGTIGTDTQYF; cdr3_nt: TGTGCCAGCAGCCAGGGACTAGCGGTGGGGACTATTGGCACAGATACGCAGTATTTT
clone_size: -; j_call: TRBJ2-3; d_call: -; v_call: TRBV30; cdr3_length: 19; cdr3_aa: CAWSVDYDGKAGYTDTQYF; cdr3_nt: TGTGCCTGGAGTGTGGACTATGATGGGAAAGCGGGTTACACAGATACGCAGTATTTT
clone_size: -; j_call: TRBJ2-7; d_call: TRBD1; v_call: TRBV29-1; cdr3_length: 13; cdr3_aa: CSASGTGEYEQYF; cdr3_nt: TGCAGCGCCTCCGGGACAGGGGAGTACGAGCAGTACTTC
clone_size: -; j_call: TRBJ2-2; d_call: -; v_call: TRBV5-4; cdr3_length: 14; cdr3_aa: CASSGGRNTGELFF; cdr3_nt: TGTGCCAGCAGCGGTGGCAGGAACACCGGGGAGCTGTTTTTT
clone_size: -; j_call: TRBJ2-3; d_call: -; v_call: TRBV7-2; cdr3_length: 14; cdr3_aa: CASSLMQGLDTQYF; cdr3_nt: TGTGCCAGCAGCTTAATGCAAGGACTAGATACGCAGTATTTT
clone_size: few; j_call: TRBJ1-1; d_call: -; v_call: TRBV11-3; cdr3_length: 12; cdr3_aa: CATRRVNTEAFF; cdr3_nt: TGTGCCACTCGTCGGGTGAACACTGAAGCTTTCTTT
clone_size: few; j_call: TRBJ2-7; d_call: -; v_call: TRBV30; cdr3_length: 12; cdr3_aa: CAWETASYEQYF; cdr3_nt: TGTGCCTGGGAAACAGCATCCTACGAGCAGTACTTC
clone_size: few; j_call: TRBJ2-7; d_call: TRBD1; v_call: TRBV7-2; cdr3_length: 12; cdr3_aa: CASSPQGQWQYF; cdr3_nt: TGTGCCAGCAGTCCACAGGGGCAGTGGCAGTACTTC
clone_size: -; j_call: TRBJ1-2; d_call: TRBD1; v_call: TRBV18; cdr3_length: 12; cdr3_aa: CASSTDRDGYTF; cdr3_nt: TGTGCCAGCTCAACGGACAGGGACGGCTACACCTTC
clone_size: many; j_call: TRBJ2-7; d_call: -; v_call: TRBV7-9; cdr3_length: 11; cdr3_aa: CASSPAYEQYF; cdr3_nt: TGTGCCAGCAGCCCCGCCTACGAGCAGTACTTC
clone_size: few; j_call: TRBJ2-3; d_call: -; v_call: TRBV9; cdr3_length: 16; cdr3_aa: CASSVGGSEPTDTQYF; cdr3_nt: TGTGCCAGCAGCGTTGGAGGGAGTGAACCCACAGATACGCAGTATTTT
clone_size: few; j_call: TRBJ2-5; d_call: -; v_call: TRBV6-5; cdr3_length: 11; cdr3_aa: CASSRGETQYF; cdr3_nt: TGTGCCAGCAGCCGAGGGGAGACCCAGTACTTC
clone_size: -; j_call: TRBJ2-7; d_call: TRBD2; v_call: TRBV11-2; cdr3_length: 15; cdr3_aa: CASSPGLANSYEQYF; cdr3_nt: TGTGCCAGCAGCCCCGGACTAGCGAACTCCTACGAGCAGTACTTC
clone_size: few; j_call: TRBJ2-7; d_call: TRBD1; v_call: TRBV5-4; cdr3_length: 13; cdr3_aa: CASKDRGPGEQYF; cdr3_nt: TGTGCCAGCAAAGACAGGGGGCCGGGAGAGCAGTACTTC